The rows below give T cell receptor beta chains drawn from one sample of a study of PD-1 blockade in mismatch repair-deficient tumors. Here immunoSEQ multiplex PCR was the method, and the copy in TCRdb shows in-frame clones only, minus some. The table shows roughly 16,000 clones, with around 82% occurring only once. Sequencing was performed on PBMCs, taken 4 weeks after starting pembrolizumab. Source of these receptors: an adult with mismatch repair-deficient cancer. Both conserved end residues are part of each CDR3. The order of the fields is V gene, clone size, D gene, J gene, CDR3 DNA, CDR3 protein. The D gene is left open where the match is weak. Some rows mark clone size as missing; the rest say once, few, many or name a class of expanded clone.

TRBV6-1	-	-	TRBJ2-1	TGTGCCAGTCTTTCTACCTACAATGAGCAGTTCTTC	CASLSTYNEQFF
TRBV5-1	-	TRBD1	TRBJ1-4	TGCGCCAGCAGCTTGGCCGGGACAGGGATAAATGAAAAACTGTTTTTT	CASSLAGTGINEKLFF
TRBV5-1	-	TRBD1	TRBJ1-2	TGCGCCAGCAGCCGGGACAGTTATGGCTACACCTTC	CASSRDSYGYTF
TRBV5-4	-	-	TRBJ1-2	TGTGCCAGCAGCTTGAAAAGTCGGGAATATGGCTACACCTTC	CASSLKSREYGYTF
TRBV12-1	once	-	TRBJ2-3	TGTGCCCTACCCCGGGACTCCCCTACAGATACGCAGTATTTT	CALPRDSPTDTQYF
TRBV28	-	TRBD1	TRBJ1-1	TGTGCCAGCCCCCCACGGGACAGACTTTTTAACACTGAAGCTTTCTTT	CASPPRDRLFNTEAFF
TRBV18	-	-	TRBJ2-5	TGTGCCAGCTCCCCCCGGGAGCTCCAAGAGACCCAGTACTTC	CASSPRELQETQYF
TRBV28	-	-	TRBJ2-7	TGTGCCAGTAAGCAAGGGGGTGCCTCCTACGAGCAGTACTTC	CASKQGGASYEQYF
TRBV15	-	-	TRBJ2-5	TGTGCCACCAGTCTGGAACAGGGCCAAGAGACCCAGTACTTC	CATSLEQGQETQYF
TRBV30	few	-	TRBJ2-7	TGTGCCTGGAGTTCACAAGTCTACGAGCAGTACTTC	CAWSSQVYEQYF
TRBV28	-	TRBD1	TRBJ1-2	TGTGCCAGCAGTTTATTGCAGGGGGCGAAGGGCTACACCTTC	CASSLLQGAKGYTF